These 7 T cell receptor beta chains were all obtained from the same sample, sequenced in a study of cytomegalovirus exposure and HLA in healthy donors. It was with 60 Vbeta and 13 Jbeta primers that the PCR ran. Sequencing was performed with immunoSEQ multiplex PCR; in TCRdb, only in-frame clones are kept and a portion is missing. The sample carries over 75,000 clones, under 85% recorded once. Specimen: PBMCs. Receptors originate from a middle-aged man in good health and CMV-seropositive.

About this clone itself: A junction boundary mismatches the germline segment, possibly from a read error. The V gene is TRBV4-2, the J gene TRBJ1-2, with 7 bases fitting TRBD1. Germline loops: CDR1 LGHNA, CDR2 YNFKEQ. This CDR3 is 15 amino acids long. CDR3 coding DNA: TGTGCCAGCAGCCAATGGGGAGGACAGGTCCGTGGCTACCCCTTC. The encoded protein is CASSQWGGQVRGYPF.

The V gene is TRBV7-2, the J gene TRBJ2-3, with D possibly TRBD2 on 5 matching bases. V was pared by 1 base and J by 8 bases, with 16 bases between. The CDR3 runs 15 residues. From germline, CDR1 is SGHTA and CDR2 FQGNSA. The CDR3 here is CASSLERTPIGTQYF. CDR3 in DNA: TGTGCCAGCAGCTTAGAGAGGACTCCGATCGGTACGCAGTATTTT.

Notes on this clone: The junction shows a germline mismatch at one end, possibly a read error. CDR3 DNA sequence: TGCGCCAGCAACTTGGCAGGAAAAGAGACCCAGTACTTC. Translating gives CASNLAGKETQYF. This chain connects TRBV5-1 to TRBJ2-5; D unclear. CDR1 is SGHRS, CDR2 YFSETQ, per germline. The CDR3 totals 13 residues.

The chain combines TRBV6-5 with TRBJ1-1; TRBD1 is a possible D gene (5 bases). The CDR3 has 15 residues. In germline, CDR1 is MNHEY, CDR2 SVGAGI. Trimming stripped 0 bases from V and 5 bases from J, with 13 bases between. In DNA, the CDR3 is TGTGCCAGCAGTTACTCGGCTCAGGGTTTGACTGAAGCTTTCTTT. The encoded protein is CASSYSAQGLTEAFF.

Here the CDR3 reads CAWSGGTGANSPLHF. The DNA of the CDR3 is TGTGCCTGGAGTGGAGGGACAGGGGCGAATTCACCCCTCCACTTT. The rearrangement joins TRBV30 to TRBJ1-6; 10 bases fit TRBD1. This CDR3 region has 15 residues. CDR1 and CDR2 from the germline V gene are GTSNPN and SVGIG (reference sequence). J was trimmed by 7 bases and V by 1 base; bases with no gene match: 4.

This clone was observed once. The CDR3 coding sequence is TGCGCCAGCAGCTTTTCCCCGGACAGGGGGAACACTGAAGCTTTCTTT. It codes for CASSFSPDRGNTEAFF. The chain is built from TRBV5-1 and TRBJ1-1; TRBD1 aligns across 9 bases. The V and J ends lost 2 bases and 1 base, in that order; junction bases with no gene match: 6. Germline V gene sequence: CDR1 SGHRS, CDR2 YFSETQ. The CDR3 is made up of 16 amino acids. The full variable domain, with the rest looked up from reference TRBV5-1 and TRBJ1-1, is KAGVTQTPRYLIKTRGQQVTLSCSPISGHRSVSWYQQTPGQGLQFLFEYFSETQRNKGNFPGRFSGRQFSNSRSEMNVSTLELGDSALYLCASSFSPDRGNTEAFFGQGTRLTVV.

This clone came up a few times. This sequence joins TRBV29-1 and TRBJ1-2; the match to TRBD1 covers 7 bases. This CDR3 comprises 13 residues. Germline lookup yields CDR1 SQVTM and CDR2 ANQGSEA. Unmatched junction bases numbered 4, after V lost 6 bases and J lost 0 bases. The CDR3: CSVVTGTNYGYTF. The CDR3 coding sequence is TGCAGCGTCGTGACAGGGACTAACTATGGCTACACCTTC.